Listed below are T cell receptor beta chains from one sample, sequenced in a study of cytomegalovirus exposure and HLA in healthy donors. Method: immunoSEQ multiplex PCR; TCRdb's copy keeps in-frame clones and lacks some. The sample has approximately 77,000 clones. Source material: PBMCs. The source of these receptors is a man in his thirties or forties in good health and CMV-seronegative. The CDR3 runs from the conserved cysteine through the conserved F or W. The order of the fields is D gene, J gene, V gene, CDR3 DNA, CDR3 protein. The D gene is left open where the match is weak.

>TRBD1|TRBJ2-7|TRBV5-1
TGCGCCAGCAGCACCGGCGGACAGGGGTTTTCTCTCGAGCAGTACTTC
CASSTGGQGFSLEQYF
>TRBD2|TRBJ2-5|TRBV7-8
TGTGCCAGCAGCCCAGCCCCCGGGGAGGGACGGGGGGAGACCCAGTACTTC
CASSPAPGEGRGETQYF
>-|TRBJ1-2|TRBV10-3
TGTGCCATCAGTGAGTCACAGGCTGGCTACACCTTC
CAISESQAGYTF
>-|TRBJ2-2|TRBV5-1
TGCGCCAGCAGCTTGGGGGGGCTAGGAACCGGGGAGCTGTTTTTT
CASSLGGLGTGELFF
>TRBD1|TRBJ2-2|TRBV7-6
TGTGCCAGCAGCACTGGACAGGGGGCGATCGGGGAGCTGTTTTTT
CASSTGQGAIGELFF
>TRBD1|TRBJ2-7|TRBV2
TGTGCCAGCCTCCCGTCGGACAGGCTGTCCTACGAGCAGTACTTC
CASLPSDRLSYEQYF
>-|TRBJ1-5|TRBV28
TGTGCCAGCGCTTGGGGCGTCGGAATACCCAGCAATCAGCCCCAGCATTTT
CASAWGVGIPSNQPQHF
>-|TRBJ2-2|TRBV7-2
TGTGCCAGCAGCTCCCAGCGCGCCGGGGAGCTGTTTTTT
CASSSQRAGELFF
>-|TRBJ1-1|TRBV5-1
TGCGCCAGCAGCTCCCTCAGGGGAGACACTGAAGCTTTCTTT
CASSSLRGDTEAFF
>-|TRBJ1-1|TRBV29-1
TGCAGCGTTGAACCCCGGGGGGATCGGAACACTGAAGCTTTCTTT
CSVEPRGDRNTEAFF
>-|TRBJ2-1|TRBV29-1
TGCAGCGTTGGAGGGCGCGAGCAGTTCTTC
CSVGGREQFF
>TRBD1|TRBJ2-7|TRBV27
TGTGCCAGCACCACTACCGGGACAGGGAACTACGAGCAGTACTTC
CASTTTGTGNYEQYF
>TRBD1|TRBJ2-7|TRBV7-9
TGCGCCAGCAGCTTACCAGACAGGGCCGAGCAGTACTTC
CASSLPDRAEQYF
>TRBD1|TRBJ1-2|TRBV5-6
TGTGCCAGCAGCTTGGGGACAGGGGCTGGCTACACCTTC
CASSLGTGAGYTF
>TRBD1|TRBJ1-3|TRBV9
TGTGCCAGCAGCCCCCGTAGGACAGGGGCTGGAAACACCATATATTTT
CASSPRRTGAGNTIYF
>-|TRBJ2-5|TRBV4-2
TGTGCCAGCAGCCAGCCAGGGCCCCAAGGGACCCAGTACTTC
CASSQPGPQGTQYF
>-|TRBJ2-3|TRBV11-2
TGTGCCAGCAGCTTGCAGCCCCGGGGGTATACGCAGTATTTT
CASSLQPRGYTQYF
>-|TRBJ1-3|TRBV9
TGTGCCAGCAGCCGGACTACAGTAAGCTCTGGAAACACCATATATTTT
CASSRTTVSSGNTIYF
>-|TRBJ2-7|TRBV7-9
TGTGCCAGCAGCTTAGGTGCAGGGATCAACGAGCAGTACTTC
CASSLGAGINEQYF
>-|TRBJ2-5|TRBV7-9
TGTGCCAGCAGCTTAACAGGGTTTGGAGAGACCCAGTACTTC
CASSLTGFGETQYF
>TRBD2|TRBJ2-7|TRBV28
TGTGCCAGCAGGATAGCGGGCGAACCCTACGAGCAGTACTTC
CASRIAGEPYEQYF
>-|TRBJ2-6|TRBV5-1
TGCGCCAGCAGTGCCCCAGTCTCTGGGGCCAACGTCCTGACTTTC
CASSAPVSGANVLTF